Reported below is one T cell receptor (beta chain). Its binding antigen is unknown. No base qualities exist here, and no much larger clone lies one base off it. The data are from a study of cytomegalovirus exposure and HLA in healthy donors (dated by TCRdb to 2017 to 2019). Some background on the complete study: An earlier analysis of several hundred of the donors reported over 250 Gb of sequence data and approximately 120 million unique TCR beta sequences obtained from about 170 million T cells. Around 330 gigabases of sequencing data and roughly 80 million unique TCR sequences made up an early release that covered several hundred HLA-typed donors. Of the 398 genotyped donors, 80% to 90% were placed in the genetic ancestry cluster associated with self-reported Caucasian donors. The study aimed to test whether cataloging public T cell receptors could reveal signatures of past pathogen exposure. The study profiled the T cell repertoires of under 850 subjects by immunosequencing and related them to cytomegalovirus serostatus. In addition to the first cohort of 666 subjects, a separate validation cohort of 130 or so different subjects was used. High-throughput TCR immunosequencing, statistical association of individual TCRs with disease status, and machine learning were combined to predict cytomegalovirus infection status. A later analysis re-analyzed previously published TCR beta repertoires from 550 to 700 donors and added high-resolution HLA genotyping to study TCR occurrence patterns. In the later analysis, no new phenotypic data were used to find candidate immune exposures; instead, reliance was placed on TCR beta sequences and their occurrence across donors. In an earlier analysis of over 550 of the donors, high-throughput TCR beta sequencing was used to judge whether each TCR beta V gene segment behaved as functional or pseudogenic. Alongside the repertoire data, information on donor age, sex, ethnicity and CMV serostatus was compiled. A later genetic analysis took genome-wide SNP genotypes for about 65% of the 666 donors and used that subset as a discovery cohort. All discovery cohort repertoires had been generated on a single sequencing platform. Both class I and class II loci were covered by HLA typing, at four-digit resolution. The number of donors typed differed by locus, with roughly 629-640 for A, B, C, DRB1 and DQB1, 522 for DQA1, about 610 for DPA1, and around 460 for DPB1. Because of strong linkage in the cohort, five DR-DQ haplotypes were treated as single units for association and clustering. Among under 450 genotyped donors of the cohort, an average of around 240,000 unique TCR beta nucleotide sequences were sequenced per donor, roughly 20% of them non-productive. What the authors observed across the whole study: Across donors, most TCR sequences were observed very rarely, whereas some public TCRs were present in many individuals. In the study, around 150 TCR beta chains were listed as associated with cytomegalovirus. Presence/absence analyses assumed roughly uniform sequencing depth across donors, an assumption that may not hold. It was suggested by the authors that the approach could potentially be generalized to other disease states and immunological phenotypes. A further reported finding was that TCR beta sequences accurately predicted the HLA-A and HLA-B alleles for most subjects in the first cohort. According to a later analysis, TCR association rates differed among HLA loci, with DRB1 alleles showing the most associated TCRs and HLA-C alleles showing the fewest. At a false discovery rate of 0.05, a later analysis linked fewer than 20,000 TCR beta sequences to specific HLA alleles. Broadly in line with IMGT annotations, most TCR beta V segments showed up in productive rearrangements about 90% or about 30% of the time in an earlier analysis of about 500 of the donors. Some IMGT-functional V segments, including TRBV6-2 and TRBV6-3, could not be told apart with the 87-base-pair reads, so those segments were excluded. Because counts were too low, more than 15 rarely observed V segments, including chromosome 9 orphons, were left out of the earlier analysis of about 500 of the donors. A few of the identified cytomegalovirus-associated TCR beta chains were confirmed in vitro to be specific for cytomegalovirus antigens. Because HLA typing was missing for some donors at each locus, association tests included only the typed subset. In a later analysis, several top co-occurrence clusters were reported to appear linked to parvovirus B19, influenza, CMV and Epstein-Barr virus. A later genetic analysis reported fewer N-insertions in productive TCRs among donors in an Asian-associated ancestry cluster than the roughly 650-donor mean. Cytomegalovirus status was reported to be diagnosed by the classifier with high specificity and sensitivity in both the original and validation cohorts. An association between a missense DCLRE1C variant and V-gene and J-gene trimming of TCR beta chains was found in a later genetic analysis and replicated in an independent cohort. Immune exposure information for the cohort was limited to CMV serostatus. In a later analysis, HLA-associated TCR beta chains showed more clonal expansion and lower generation probabilities than non-associated chains that were equally common. Assigning TCR associations to individual alleles was difficult when HLA alleles, especially DR and DQ, strongly co-occurred. A cluster of highly shared sequence variants was judged likely to represent a technical artifact of the sequencing pipeline. According to a later analysis, most CMV-associated TCR beta chains appeared to be HLA-restricted, and the HLA associations seemed to be driven largely by CMV exposure. The cohort was sequenced for TCR beta chains only, and without alpha or paired-chain data the features that could be detected were limited. Correlated functional status among segregating V segments might be attributable to linkage disequilibrium, but an unknown experimental factor could not be ruled out.

Preparation of the library involved the immunoSEQ multiplex PCR assay. For the multiplex PCR, a mixture combining 60 forward primers for TCR Vbeta segments and 13 reverse primers for TCR Jbeta segments was used. A multiplex PCR assay on genomic DNA amplified the CDR3 region of rearranged TCR beta genes. On the Illumina HiSeq System, the amplified TCR beta libraries were sequenced as 87-base-pair reads. The authors processed their data as follows. A later analysis tallied around 82 million unique TCR beta chains across the 660 or so repertoires, and approximately 12 million of those chains were shared by two or more donors. Raw reads were error-corrected and collapsed into unique sequences by a nearest-neighbor algorithm in which closely related sequences were merged to remove PCR and sequencing errors. V, D and J gene segments were assigned by aligning CDR3 sequences to IMGT reference sequences. For a sequence to be retained, a match of at least six nucleotides was required to both a V gene segment and a J gene segment. A rearrangement counted as productive if the CDR3 had no stop codons and remained in frame with V and J, and every other rearrangement counted as non-productive. CDR3 was defined according to IMGT convention as the region running from the second conserved V-encoded cysteine to the conserved J-encoded phenylalanine. The earlier analysis of approximately 590 of the donors excluded any sequence lacking an unambiguous match to a single V gene segment. An earlier analysis of a few hundred of the donors called V segments functional above 56.7% productive rearrangements and segregating when the between-donor standard deviation exceeded 5%. A statistical classification framework was developed to diagnose cytomegalovirus status using the catalog of TCR beta chain sequences. A later analysis assigned V and J genes by comparing TCR nucleotide sequences with IMGT/GENE-DB human TR gene sequences. A later analysis assigned CDR3 sequences and most-parsimonious VDJ recombination scenarios with the TCRdist pipeline. A later analysis defined each TCR beta chain by its CDR3 amino acid sequence plus V-gene family, and excluded reads lacking a unique V-gene family. As a way to deal with suspected cross-contamination and a sequencing artifact, a later analysis dropped roughly 600 nucleotide sequences that were highly shared and had low generation probability. For each public chain, a later analysis derived a clonal expansion index from normalized ranks of inferred template counts within each repertoire. In a later analysis, generation probabilities were computed with a VDJ recombination model fitted to out-of-frame rearrangements, and the resulting probabilities were checked against IGoR. In a later analysis, TCR-TCR, TCR-HLA and TCR-CMV co-occurrence was scored with hypergeometric tests, and a repertoire-size bias correction was applied to TCR pairs. False discovery rates were estimated in a later analysis by permuting HLA or CMV assignments 20 times. In a later analysis, co-occurring TCRs were grouped with DBSCAN, and TCRdist sequence similarity was added when clustering was performed within HLA-allele-positive subsets. For co-occurrence clustering, repertoires with fewer than 30,000 or more than 120,000 public chains were excluded, along with 4 to 6 repertoires with anomalous nucleotide sharing. TCRdb retrieved this table from immuneACCESS and kept in-frame rearrangements only. Not all clones are present; in checked studies, unresolved V genes account for under half, and no reason is known for the remainder. V, J and clone size are taken as reported in that table, and D and trimming were inferred from the DNA itself. The sample table records 150,000 or so clones; around 84% of these occur just once. Roughly 6.5% of the sample is taken by the ten largest.

V is pruned by 2 bases and J by 6 bases, leaving 7 bases of the junction without a gene match. The germline V gene specifies SGHRS as CDR1 and YFSETQ as CDR2. From the cysteine up to the phenylalanine, the CDR3 has a length of 14 residues. Only the CDR3 portion is preserved as DNA: 42 bases, with reading frame beginning at the first base. The cohort was made up of approximately 700 healthy bone marrow donors. All cohort members were sampled while nominally healthy, although unrecorded immune exposures were likely present. The donor was CMV seropositive and was included in the group of 290 or so seropositive cohort members. Each donor provided a peripheral blood sample, and peripheral blood mononuclear cells were used for TCR beta sequencing. Genomic DNA was extracted from the blood cell samples with the Qiagen DNeasy Blood Extraction Kit.

The material sequenced was PBMCs. This chain joins TRBV5-1 to TRBJ1-2, with 7 bases in between that match TRBD1. The sequence was obtained from a middle-aged man in good health and CMV-seropositive. The CDR3 corresponds to CASSFPDRADGYTF. The DNA sequence is given as TGCGCCAGCAGCTTCCCAGACAGGGCTGATGGCTACACCTTC.